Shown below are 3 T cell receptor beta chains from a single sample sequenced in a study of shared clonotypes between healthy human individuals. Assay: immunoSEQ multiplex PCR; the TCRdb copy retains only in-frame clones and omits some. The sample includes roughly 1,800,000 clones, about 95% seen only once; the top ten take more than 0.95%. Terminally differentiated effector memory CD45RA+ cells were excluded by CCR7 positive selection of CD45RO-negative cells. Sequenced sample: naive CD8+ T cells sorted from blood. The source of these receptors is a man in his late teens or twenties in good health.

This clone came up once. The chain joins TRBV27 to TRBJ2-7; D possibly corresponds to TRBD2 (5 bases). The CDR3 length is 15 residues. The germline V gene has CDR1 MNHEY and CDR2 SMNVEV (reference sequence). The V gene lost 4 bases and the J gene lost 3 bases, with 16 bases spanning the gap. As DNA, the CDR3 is TGTGCCAGCAGTTCAATATCTACCGGGGTCTACGAGCAGTACTTC. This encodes CASSSISTGVYEQYF.

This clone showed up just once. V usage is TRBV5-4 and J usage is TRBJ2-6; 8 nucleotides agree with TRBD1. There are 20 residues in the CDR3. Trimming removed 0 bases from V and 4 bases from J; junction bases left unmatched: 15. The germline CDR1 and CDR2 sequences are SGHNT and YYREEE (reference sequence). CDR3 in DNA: TGTGCCAGCAGCTTGGCTTGGTTTGGACAGGGCAATTCCGGGGCCAACGTCCTGACTTTC. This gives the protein CASSLAWFGQGNSGANVLTF.

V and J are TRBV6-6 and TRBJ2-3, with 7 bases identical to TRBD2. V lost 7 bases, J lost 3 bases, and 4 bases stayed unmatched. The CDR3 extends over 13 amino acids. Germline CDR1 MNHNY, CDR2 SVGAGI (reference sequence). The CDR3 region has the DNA TGTGCCAGCAAAAGCGGGATAACAGATACGCAGTATTTT. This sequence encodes CASKSGITDTQYF.